The rows below give T cell receptor beta chains drawn from one sample of a study of Graves' ophthalmopathy and Graves' hyperthyroidism. TCRdb called the multiplex PCR reads again in MiXCR, with one record for every CDR3 protein. The table lists 1 million to 1.3 million distinct CDR3 sequences, 35% to 45% of them singletons. Material: peripheral blood or thyroid tissue (not recorded which). These receptors were taken from an adult man with Graves' hyperthyroidism. Each CDR3 is given with its conserved first and last residue. The order of the fields is D gene, clone size, V gene, J gene, CDR3 DNA, CDR3 protein. The D gene is left open where the match is weak. Clone size is stated in some rows and not others, as once, few, many or a class when expanded.

TRBD1	many	TRBV4-2	TRBJ2-7	TGTGCCAGCAGCCACGAGGGGACAGCTTCCTACGAGCAGTACTTC	CASSHEGTASYEQYF
.	many	TRBV12-3/TRBV12-4	TRBJ2-5	TGTGCCAGCAGTCACTGGGGACTCGGAGAGGAGACCCAGTACTTC	CASSHWGLGEETQYF
TRBD1	few	TRBV19	TRBJ1-2	TGTGCCAGTAGTACGAGCGGACAGGGGAGCTATGGCTACACCTTC	CASSTSGQGSYGYTF
TRBD1	many	TRBV2	TRBJ2-7	TGTGCCAGCAGTGAATTGGGGACAGGTTACGAGCAGTACTTC	CASSELGTGYEQYF
.	many	TRBV7-9	TRBJ1-5	TGTGCCAGCAGTCGTACTGAGGGGAGCAATCAGCCCCAGCATTTT	CASSRTEGSNQPQHF
.	.	TRBV10-3	TRBJ2-5	TGTGCCAACAGTACAGGGTTCGTGGAGACCCAGTACTTC	CANSTGFVETQYF
.	many	TRBV7-9	TRBJ2-7	TGTGCCAGCAGCTTGGTCGACGGACGGAGCTACGAGCAGTACTTC	CASSLVDGRSYEQYF
.	many	TRBV6-5	TRBJ1-1	TGTGCCAGCACGGTCGGGAGGGCCACTGAAGCTTTCTTT	CASTVGRATEAFF
TRBD1	many	TRBV7-9	TRBJ1-2	TGTGCCAGCAGCCCTGGGACAGGCCTCGGGGGCTACACCTTC	CASSPGTGLGGYTF
.	.	TRBV7-9	TRBJ2-2	TGTGCCAGCCCCGAGAGGAACACCGGGGAGCTGTTTTTT	CASPERNTGELFF
TRBD2	few	TRBV20-1	TRBJ2-5	TGCAGTGCCCCTGGACTAGTTTTTTTTCGGGAGACCCAGTACTTC	CSAPGLVFFRETQYF
TRBD1	.	TRBV5-6	TRBJ1-6	TGTGCCAGCAGCCGCCGGACAGGGGACGTCGGTTCACCCCTCCACTTT	CASSRRTGDVGSPLHF
.	.	TRBV7-3	TRBJ2-7	TGTGCCAGCAGCCAAGGTTACAGGGATGTATGGCAGTACTTC	CASSQGYRDVWQYF
.	many	TRBV5-1	TRBJ1-4	TGCGCCAGCAGCCCCTCGGGAACAACTAATGAAAAACTGTTTTTT	CASSPSGTTNEKLFF
.	few	TRBV15	TRBJ2-5	TGTGCCACCAGCGAACCAAGCTCCCCACAAGAGACCCAGTACTTC	CATSEPSSPQETQYF
TRBD1	few	TRBV6-5	TRBJ2-7	TGTGCCAGCATTCCTAATACAGGGGGCGAGCAGTACTTC	CASIPNTGGEQYF
TRBD2	few	TRBV4-1	TRBJ2-5	TGCGCCAGCAGCCAAGTTGGGACTAGCGCCGAGACCCAGTACTTC	CASSQVGTSAETQYF
.	.	TRBV7-6	TRBJ1-1	TGTGCCAGCAGACTCGACAGGATGAACACTGAAGCTTTCTTT	CASRLDRMNTEAFF
TRBD1	.	TRBV7-9	TRBJ1-5	TGTGCCAGCAGCCTCGACAGGGCCGAGACCCAGCATTTT	CASSLDRAETQHF
.	many	TRBV29-1	TRBJ1-1	TGCAGCGGAACGACTCGGGACGGCCGGAGAGACACTGAAGCTTTCTTT	CSGTTRDGRRDTEAFF
.	many	TRBV10-3	TRBJ2-7	TGTGCCATCAGTGCTAGTAGTAAGCAGTACTTC	CAISASSKQYF
TRBD1	.	TRBV10-3	TRBJ1-3	TGTGCCACTCAATACAGGGGGACTGGAAACACCATATATTTT	CATQYRGTGNTIYF
.	few	TRBV10-2	TRBJ1-5	TGCGCCAGCAGCGATGGACAGAATTATCAGCCCCAGCATTTT	CASSDGQNYQPQHF
.	.	TRBV7-3	TRBJ2-1	TGTGCCAGCAGCTTACCCCCGGGGAATGAGCAGTTCTTC	CASSLPPGNEQFF
.	many	TRBV19	TRBJ1-2	TGTGCCAGTGCAAACCCGGGGCAGGGAACTTATGGCTACACCTTC	CASANPGQGTYGYTF
.	few	TRBV30	TRBJ1-2	TGTGCCTGGAGTGTACAGAACTATGGCTACACCTTC	CAWSVQNYGYTF
.	many	TRBV4-1	TRBJ2-3	TGCGCCAGCAGCCAAGAGACAGCAATAGATACGCAGTATTTT	CASSQETAIDTQYF
TRBD1	few	TRBV30	TRBJ1-1	TGTGCCGGTGGACAGGTTACGAACACTGAAGCTTTCTTT	CAGGQVTNTEAFF
.	.	TRBV9	TRBJ1-6	TGTGCCAGCTCACTCCAGGTGGGCGGCTCCTATAATTCACCCCTCCACTTT	CASSLQVGGSYNSPLHF
TRBD2	.	TRBV19	TRBJ2-7	TGTGCCAGTAATACTAGCGGAACCTACGAGCAGTACTTC	CASNTSGTYEQYF
.	many	TRBV10-3	TRBJ1-4	TGTGCCATCAGTGAACGGGCAGAGAATGAAAAACTGTTTTTT	CAISERAENEKLFF
.	few	TRBV28	TRBJ1-5	TGTGCCAGCAGTTCCCGAACAGGAGATCAGCCCCAGCATTTT	CASSSRTGDQPQHF
.	.	TRBV5-6	TRBJ1-1	TGTGCCAGCAGCTTGGGGGGTATAGGTAGTGAAGCTTTCTTT	CASSLGGIGSEAFF
.	.	TRBV15	TRBJ1-2	TGTGCCACCAGCAGACGTACGGGGATGAACTATGGCTACACCTTC	CATSRRTGMNYGYTF
.	many	TRBV9	TRBJ1-1	TGTGCCAGCAGCGGGGGTAGTCGTAAGAACACTGAAGCTTTCTTT	CASSGGSRKNTEAFF
.	.	TRBV20-1	TRBJ2-7	TGCAGTGCTAGTGCCGAGCGGGTGTACGAGCAGTACTTC	CSASAERVYEQYF
.	few	TRBV6-2/TRBV6-3	TRBJ2-7	TGTGCCAGCAGTTATCGGGACTTCTACGAGCAGTACTTC	CASSYRDFYEQYF
TRBD2	.	TRBV20-1	TRBJ2-7	TGCAGTGCTAGGGTTAGCGGGAACCCCTACGAGCAGTACTTC	CSARVSGNPYEQYF
TRBD1	.	TRBV11-3	TRBJ2-5	TGTGCCAGCAGCACCCCGTGGGACAGGGGTTCGGAGACCCAGTACTTC	CASSTPWDRGSETQYF
.	.	TRBV11-2	TRBJ1-6	TGTGCCAGCAGCCCTCCGGGGCAGTGGGCTAGTAATTCACCCCTCCACTTT	CASSPPGQWASNSPLHF
.	.	TRBV2	TRBJ2-7	TGTGCCAGCAGCGAAGGAACCAGGCTCTACGAGCAGTACTTC	CASSEGTRLYEQYF
.	many	TRBV13	TRBJ1-6	TGTGCCAGCAGCTTTCAGGAGGTTAATTCACCCCTCCACTTT	CASSFQEVNSPLHF
.	many	TRBV12-3/TRBV12-4	TRBJ1-2	TGTGCCAGCAGAAAACAGGGAGGCCGTGGCTACACCTTC	CASRKQGGRGYTF
.	.	TRBV7-9	TRBJ1-2	TGTGCCAGCAACACGGGGGGAGTACTGTATGGCTACACCTTC	CASNTGGVLYGYTF
.	.	TRBV7-9	TRBJ2-7	TGTGCCAGCAGCTTAATCCAAGCTGGGCAGTACTTC	CASSLIQAGQYF
.	many	TRBV19	TRBJ2-2	TGTGCCAGTAGTCGGACGTACGGGGAGCTGTTTTTT	CASSRTYGELFF
.	.	TRBV27	TRBJ1-4	TGTGCCAGCAGTGGGCGGCGACTGGGGGAAAAACTGTTTTTT	CASSGRRLGEKLFF
.	few	TRBV12-3/TRBV12-4	TRBJ1-1	TGTGCCAGCAGTTTGGGTCGGACTATTGAAGCTTTCTTT	CASSLGRTIEAFF
TRBD1	many	TRBV19	TRBJ1-5	TGTGCCAGTAGTATCGGCGGACAGGGGGGCAATCAGCCCCAGCATTTT	CASSIGGQGGNQPQHF
TRBD1	.	TRBV4-1	TRBJ2-7	TGCGCCAGCAGCCCTACCGACAGGGGCGGCTACGAGCAGTACTTC	CASSPTDRGGYEQYF
.	many	TRBV14	TRBJ1-1	TGTGCCAGCAGCCAGTGGGCAGGGTCCACTGAAGCTTTCTTT	CASSQWAGSTEAFF
TRBD2	once	TRBV20-1	TRBJ2-3	TGCAGTGCTAGTGACCTGGGAGGGCCCACAGATACGCAGTATTTT	CSASDLGGPTDTQYF
TRBD2	.	TRBV7-2	TRBJ2-5	TGTGCCAGCAGCTTACTAGCGGGGGATCTCCAAGAGACCCAGTACTTC	CASSLLAGDLQETQYF
TRBD1	once	TRBV7-9	TRBJ1-1	TGTGCCAGCAGCACACAGGGGGACGCTGAAGCTTTCTTT	CASSTQGDAEAFF